The 12 T cell receptor beta chains below all came from one sample that was sequenced in a study of T cells in localized non-small cell lung cancer. Sequenced by immunoSEQ multiplex PCR; TCRdb stores in-frame clones only, minus some. The data hold around 2,800 clones, with less than 30% observed a single time. Sequenced here: lung tumor tissue, sampled before any cancer treatment. All receptors derive from a woman aged 35-75 years with stage I squamous cell lung carcinoma.

Judged by abundance, this clone is medium-sized. This chain links TRBV12-5 with TRBJ1-2; tentatively, D is TRBD1 (6 bases). Per germline, CDR1 LGHNT and CDR2 FRNRAP. The CDR3 covers 14 residues. The CDR3 nucleotides are TGTGCCAGCACCCTAGGGGGTAAGGAGGATGGCTACACCTTC. Translating gives CASTLGGKEDGYTF.

This clone is labeled medium-sized. In DNA form, the CDR3 reads TGTGCCAGCAGTGGGGAGGGCACCGGGGAGCTGTTTTTT. Translated, it gives CASSGEGTGELFF. The chain joins TRBV6-8 to TRBJ2-2, with 7 bases that match TRBD2. V trimming: 5 bases; J trimming: 4 bases; junction bases outside the gene matches: 1. Per the germline V gene, CDR1 is MNHGY and CDR2 is SAAAGT. The length of the CDR3 is 13 residues.

A few counts support this clone. The gene calls are TRBV9 and TRBJ2-6; D call uncertain. The CDR3 sequence is 17 residues long. Trimming took off 4 bases at V and 0 bases at J, with 14 bases between the two ends. CDR1 is SGDLS and CDR2 is YYNGEE in the germline V gene. CDR3 region: CASSPQGPGSGANVLTF. The CDR3, as DNA: TGTGCCAGCAGCCCCCAAGGGCCAGGCTCTGGGGCCAACGTCCTGACTTTC. Supplemented by reference TRBV9 and TRBJ2-6, the full variable domain reads DSGVTQTPKHLITATGQRVTLRCSPRSGDLSVYWYQQSLDQGLQFLIQYYNGEERAKGNILERFSAQQFPDLHSELNLSSLELGDSALYFCASSPQGPGSGANVLTFGAGSRLTVL.

Concerning this clone itself: The junction and the germline gene differ at one end; a read error may be behind it. The chain links TRBV11-3 to TRBJ1-1; possible D gene TRBD1, 5 bases. The germline V gene has CDR1 SGHNT and CDR2 YENEEA. The CDR3 covers 15 residues. CDR3 DNA: TGTGCCAGCAGCTTGGCAGCCAACCTGGACACTGTAGCTTTCTTT. Amino acids: CASSLAANLDTVAFF.

The chain combines TRBV19 with TRBJ1-4; perhaps TRBD1 as D (6 bases). Germline loops: CDR1 LNHDA, CDR2 SQIVND (reference sequence). The CDR3 spans 17 residues. V was trimmed by 5 bases and J by 7 bases, leaving 23 bases between them. In DNA form, the CDR3 reads TGTGCCAGTAGTCCCCTCCCCCTTCCAGGGGACGGTGAAAAACTGTTTTTT. Its translation: CASSPLPLPGDGEKLFF.

V usage is TRBV30 and J usage is TRBJ2-1, with 12 bases lining up with TRBD2. CDR1 and CDR2 from the germline V gene are GTSNPN and SVGIG (reference sequence). V lost 5 bases to trimming and J lost 8 bases; unmatched junction nucleotides: 7. The CDR3 covers 14 residues. The CDR3 region is CAWGRLAGAHEQFF. Here the CDR3 DNA reads TGTGCCTGGGGTAGACTAGCGGGAGCCCATGAGCAGTTCTTC.

The chain links TRBV19 to TRBJ2-1; D call uncertain. The ends were cut back, 6 bases at V and 6 bases at J, with 15 bases in the middle. This CDR3 region has 14 residues. Germline V lookup: CDR1 LNHDA, CDR2 SQIVND (reference sequence). CDR3 sequence (DNA): TGTGCCAGTAGAGACCGCGCGAGGCCCAATGAGCAGTTCTTC. Translation: CASRDRARPNEQFF.

This clone is judged medium-sized. The chain carries TRBV11-3 and TRBJ1-2; 7 positions match TRBD1. The germline V gene encodes CDR1 SGHNT and CDR2 YENEEA. This CDR3 spans 15 amino acids. Trimming removed 3 bases from V and 8 bases from J; junction bases left unmatched: 12. CDR3 coding DNA: TGTGCCAGCAGCTTGAACAACGACAGGGTGCGAGGCTACACCTTC. Protein sequence: CASSLNNDRVRGYTF.

The rearrangement joins TRBV6-8 to TRBJ2-1; tentatively, D is TRBD2 (6 bases). Trimming removed 6 bases from V and 0 bases from J, with 6 bases in between. The CDR3 is 13 amino acids. Germline CDR1 reads MNHGY; CDR2 reads SAAAGT. The CDR3: CASRTSSYNEQFF. DNA for the CDR3: TGTGCCAGCAGGACTAGCTCCTACAATGAGCAGTTCTTC.

This clone was observed a handful of times. The gene calls are TRBV19 and TRBJ1-4, with 8 bases that match TRBD1. Per the germline V gene, CDR1 is LNHDA and CDR2 is SQIVND (reference sequence). This CDR3 spans 15 amino acids. V dropped 3 bases and J dropped 7; count of bases not matched to a gene: 7. CDR3 in amino acids: CASSIGQGMGEKLFF. DNA of the CDR3: TGTGCCAGTAGTATCGGACAGGGAATGGGTGAAAAACTGTTTTTT.

By sample fraction, this clone is medium-sized (0.01 to 0.1%). V gene TRBV6-8 combines with J gene TRBJ1-1; D gene ambiguous. V was trimmed by 6 bases and J by 4 bases, leaving 15 bases between them. There are 14 residues in the CDR3. Germline V gene lookup returns CDR1 MNHGY and CDR2 SAAAGT. In nucleotides, the CDR3 is TGTGCCAGCAGCGCACTTATGCAGAGCACTGAAGCTTTCTTT. Its protein product is CASSALMQSTEAFF.

CDR3 sequence (DNA): TGCAGCGCCCGGGCCCAACGAGGCGAGCAGTACTTC. It translates to CSARAQRGEQYF. This chain connects TRBV29-1 to TRBJ2-7; D remains unclear. V was pared by 7 bases and J by 6 bases, with 16 bases between. The CDR3 runs to 12 residues. Per the germline V gene, CDR1 is SQVTM and CDR2 is ANQGSEA.